The 27 T cell receptor beta chains below were found in one sample sequenced in a study of brain T cells in children with intractable seizures (dated by TCRdb to the early 2020s). Read against the paper, the sample's time point label means: blood from clinic visit 5 months post-surgery; TSC patient then seizure free. The library was built by means of the immunoSEQ multiplex PCR assay. TCRdb holds this immuneACCESS table with in-frame rearrangements only. Some clones are missing; in checked studies, unresolved V genes explain under half, and the rest has no known cause. For this sample the table gives 300,000 to 400,000 clones, of which about 93% were detected only once. The top ten clones comprise about 6% of the sample. The sample was peripheral blood, taken about 5 months after surgery. The origin of the receptors is a boy under two years old with tuberous sclerosis and intractable seizures.

The V call is TRBV5-5, the J call TRBJ1-2; D gene ambiguous. V gave up 0 bases and J gave up 4 bases, with 7 bases separating them. CDR1 is SGHKS and CDR2 is YYEKEE in the germline V gene (reference sequence). The CDR3 length is 13 residues. The CDR3 region is CASSLEVRYGYTF. Here the CDR3 DNA reads TGTGCCAGCAGCTTGGAAGTCCGCTATGGCTACACCTTC.

The CDR3 DNA follows: TGCGCCAGCAGCCAAGGGGGGCATAGTAGCAATCAGCCCCAGCATTTT. This codes for CASSQGGHSSNQPQHF. The chain couples TRBV4-1 to TRBJ1-5, with a possible D match to TRBD1 (6 bases). V was trimmed by 1 base and J by 0 bases, leaving 10 bases between them. The CDR3 has 16 residues. Germline V CDR1 and CDR2: MGHRA, YSYEKL.

The chain is built from TRBV3-1 (or the pseudogene TRBV3-2) and TRBJ1-1, with 8 bases fitting TRBD1. Germline loops: CDR1 LGHDT, CDR2 YNNKEL (reference sequence). This CDR3 is built from 13 residues. V was pared by 1 base and J by 8 bases, with 3 bases of the junction left unmatched. The CDR3 protein is CASSQGTGYEAFF. CDR3 sequence (DNA): TGTGCCAGCAGCCAAGGGACAGGGTACGAAGCTTTCTTT.

The CDR3 here is CSVEEGTGANVLTF. In DNA, the CDR3 is TGCAGCGTTGAAGAGGGGACTGGGGCCAACGTCCTGACTTTC. V is TRBV29-1 and J is TRBJ2-6; the D is unclear. This CDR3 is built from 14 residues. V dropped 0 bases and J dropped 2 bases, with 5 bases sitting between them. The germline V gene has CDR1 SQVTM and CDR2 ANQGSEA.

The chain has TRBV25-1 and TRBJ2-2; D remains ambiguous. Trimming cost V 3 bases and J 6 bases, with 14 bases left between them. This CDR3 is built from 15 residues. Germline V CDR1 and CDR2: MGHDK, SYGVNS. The CDR3 loop reads CASSDRTEIPGELFF. The DNA for the CDR3 is TGTGCCAGCAGTGATCGGACCGAGATCCCCGGGGAGCTGTTTTTT.

V is TRBV7-8 and J is TRBJ2-5; 8 bases fit TRBD1. Trimming at V came to 1 base and at J to 4 bases, leaving 11 bases not matched to a gene. From germline, CDR1 is SGHVS and CDR2 FQNEAQ. The CDR3 totals 17 residues. The CDR3, as DNA: TGTGCCAGCAGCTTAGGGACAGGGTGGATTCCCCGAGAGACCCAGTACTTC. Translated: CASSLGTGWIPRETQYF.

V and J are TRBV19 and TRBJ1-1; no definite D call. With 3 bases removed from V and 6 bases from J, the gap between germline ends came to 5 bases. The CDR3 runs 11 residues. Germline CDR1 and CDR2: LNHDA and SQIVND (reference sequence). The DNA of the CDR3 is TGTGCCAGTAGTATCGGCGCTGAAGCTTTCTTT. This codes for CASSIGAEAFF.

The chain recombines TRBV7-2 with TRBJ1-1; no clear D. CDR3 length equals 14 residues. V was shortened by 3 bases and J by 1 base, with 9 bases between the two germline ends. Germline CDR1 and CDR2: SGHTA and FQGNSA. The CDR3 loop reads CASSFLGPNTEAFF. Here the CDR3 DNA reads TGTGCCAGCAGCTTTCTCGGACCGAACACTGAAGCTTTCTTT.

The chain recombines TRBV11-3 with TRBJ1-6; 8 bases line up with TRBD1. J lost 7 bases, V lost 5 bases, and 1 base had no gene match. Per the germline V gene, CDR1 is SGHNT and CDR2 is YENEEA. The CDR3 runs 13 residues. The CDR3 loop reads CASSAGGNSPLHF. CDR3 sequence (DNA): TGTGCCAGCAGCGCAGGGGGCAATTCACCCCTCCACTTT. Full variable domain (outside the CDR3, taken from reference TRBV11-3 and TRBJ1-6): EAGVVQSPRYKIIEKKQPVAFWCNPISGHNTLYWYLQNLGQGPELLIRYENEEAVDDSQLPKDRFSAERLKGVDSTLKIQPAELGDSAVYLCASSAGGNSPLHFGNGTRLTVT.

The rearrangement links TRBV30 to TRBJ1-1; the D gene is possibly TRBD1 (5 bases). Between the trimmed V and J ends, which lost 5 bases and 0 bases, there was a span of 16 bases. Germline V gene data show CDR1 as GTSNPN and CDR2 as SVGIG (reference sequence). CDR3 size: 15 residues. The CDR3 bases are TGTGCCTGGGGCGCAGGGTTATCGATGAACACTGAAGCTTTCTTT. Translated: CAWGAGLSMNTEAFF.

The rearrangement links TRBV27 to TRBJ2-7, with D maybe TRBD1 (7 bases). CDR1 and CDR2 (germline): MNHEY, SMNVEV (reference sequence). V was cut by 2 bases and J by 3 bases, with 14 bases left in between. This CDR3 has 15 amino acids. Here the CDR3 reads CASSLNYRGLYEQYF. The CDR3 DNA reads as TGTGCCAGCAGTTTAAACTACAGGGGACTCTACGAGCAGTACTTC.

This rearrangement joins TRBV12-3 or TRBV12-4 to TRBJ1-2; D not certain. The CDR3 consists of 12 residues. V was shortened by 3 bases and J by 8 bases, with 10 bases between the two germline ends. CDR3 DNA sequence: TGTGCCAGCAGTTTTAAGCCCGACGGCTACACCTTC. Residues: CASSFKPDGYTF.

The chain links TRBV12-5 to TRBJ2-2; D gene uncertain. V was clipped by 6 bases and J by 5 bases, with 4 bases between them. CDR3 length: 11 residues. The germline V gene encodes CDR1 LGHNT and CDR2 FRNRAP. CDR3 nucleotides: TGTGCTAGTGGCGGAACCGGGGAGCTGTTTTTT. Its protein is CASGGTGELFF.

V gene TRBV27 combines with J gene TRBJ2-3; D ambiguous. V was trimmed by 3 bases and J by 4 bases, leaving 14 bases between them. There are 15 residues in the CDR3. CDR1 and CDR2 from the germline V gene are MNHEY and SMNVEV (reference sequence). CDR3: CASSLKAFISDTQYF. The CDR3 region has the DNA TGTGCCAGCAGTTTGAAGGCCTTTATCTCAGATACGCAGTATTTT.

This clone showed up just once. The V call is TRBV29-1, the J call TRBJ1-1, with 8 bases matching TRBD1. V dropped 4 bases and J dropped 4; count of bases not matched to a gene: 11. Germline assignment: CDR1 SQVTM and CDR2 ANQGSEA. This CDR3 is built from 15 residues. In DNA, the CDR3 is TGCAGCGTTGTTGGACAGGGAATGGTGAGCACTGAAGCTTTCTTT. Amino acid sequence: CSVVGQGMVSTEAFF.

This sequence joins TRBV29-1 and TRBJ2-2, with TRBD2 matching 7 bases. The germline CDR1 and CDR2 sequences are SQVTM and ANQGSEA. This CDR3 is built from 13 residues. Germline trimming cut 4 bases from V and 1 base from J; bases unmatched to any gene: 0. CDR3 sequence: CSVAGGNTGELFF. The CDR3 nucleotides are TGCAGCGTTGCGGGAGGGAACACCGGGGAGCTGTTTTTT.

The J gene is TRBJ2-5, the V gene TRBV20-1; 9 positions agree with TRBD2. The J segment lost 1 base and the V segment lost 3 bases, leaving 6 bases of the junction unmatched. This CDR3 is 15 amino acids long. Germline V gene lookup returns CDR1 DFQATT and CDR2 SNEGSKA (reference sequence). CDR3 sequence reads: CSASSLAGSQETQYF. The CDR3 region has the DNA TGCAGTGCTAGTAGTCTAGCGGGAAGCCAAGAGACCCAGTACTTC.

V gene TRBV19 combines with J gene TRBJ1-1, with D hard to call. Germline V CDR1 and CDR2: LNHDA, SQIVND (reference sequence). The CDR3 consists of 14 residues. V was cut by 3 bases and J by 4 bases, with 12 bases left in between. The DNA of the CDR3 is TGTGCCAGTAGTATGTACGGCCGCAGCACTGAAGCTTTCTTT. Encoded protein: CASSMYGRSTEAFF.

V is TRBV24-1 and J is TRBJ2-1; D unclear. V was shortened by 7 bases and J by 9 bases, with 15 bases between the two germline ends. CDR1 KGHDR and CDR2 SFDVKD come from the germline V gene. This CDR3 region has 13 residues. This chain's CDR3 is CATSILPSSEQFF. CDR3 DNA sequence: TGTGCCACCAGCATCCTACCGTCGAGTGAGCAGTTCTTC.

In this sample, this clone turned up once. The chain carries TRBV30 and TRBJ2-7; the D gene is possibly TRBD2 (5 bases). This CDR3 is 14 amino acids long. Germline V CDR1 and CDR2: GTSNPN, SVGIG (reference sequence). The V gene lost 3 bases and the J gene lost 0 bases, with 12 bases spanning the gap. Here the CDR3 DNA reads TGTGCCTGGAGCCCGGGATTAAGCTCCTACGAGCAGTACTTC. This sequence encodes CAWSPGLSSYEQYF.

This clone was detected a few times. Distinct nucleotide sequences in the sample also encode this CDR3. This chain connects TRBV9 to TRBJ1-6; D unresolved. Trimming removed 0 bases at V and 4 bases at J, with 2 bases between. This CDR3 has 13 residues. Looked up from germline, CDR1 is SGDLS and CDR2 is YYNGEE. The CDR3 nucleotides read TGTGCCAGCAGCGTAGGGTATAATTCACCCCTCCACTTT. Amino acids: CASSVGYNSPLHF.

The chain has TRBV5-1 and TRBJ2-7; D is unclear. The CDR3 extends over 15 amino acids. Per germline, CDR1 SGHRS and CDR2 YFSETQ. V was shortened by 2 bases and J by 4 bases, with 16 bases between the two germline ends. CDR3 in DNA: TGCGCCAGCAGCTTCTTACAAAGCCGGTATTACGAGCAGTACTTC. Translated, it gives CASSFLQSRYYEQYF.

The rearrangement uses TRBV2 and TRBJ1-1; 7 bases match TRBD1. J was trimmed by 9 bases and V by 7 bases; bases with no gene match: 8. The CDR3 consists of 12 residues. Germline V gives CDR1 SNHLY, CDR2 FYNNEI. DNA for the CDR3: TGTGCCAGCAAAATACAGGGGTTAAAAGCTTTCTTT. Its translation: CASKIQGLKAFF.

The rearrangement links TRBV7-9 to TRBJ2-7; 9 nucleotides align to TRBD1. Trimming removed 5 bases from V and 6 bases from J; junction bases left unmatched: 11. Germline lookup yields CDR1 SEHNR and CDR2 FQNEAQ (reference sequence). The CDR3 is 15 amino acids. DNA of the CDR3: TGTGCCAGCAGCCCAGGGGACAGGGACCCCTTCGAGCAGTACTTC. Protein product: CASSPGDRDPFEQYF.

The chain couples TRBV7-2 to TRBJ2-3, with D possibly matching TRBD2 (6 bases). The CDR3 has 15 residues. The germline gives CDR1 SGHTA, CDR2 FQGNSA. The ends were cut back, 4 bases at V and 4 bases at J, with 15 bases in the middle. CDR3 nucleotide sequence: TGTGCCAGCAGCTACGGGGGAGGTCGGGCAGATACGCAGTATTTT. This translates into CASSYGGGRADTQYF.

The V gene is TRBV7-6, the J gene TRBJ2-1, with 8 bases fitting TRBD2. The CDR3 has 17 amino acids. Germline values: CDR1 SGHVS, CDR2 FNYEAQ. The V segment lost 1 base and the J segment 8 bases; nucleotides outside the gene matches: 13. This CDR3 is CASSLGREGPNVYEQFF. The CDR3 DNA follows: TGTGCCAGCAGCTTAGGACGGGAGGGCCCGAATGTATATGAGCAGTTCTTC.

This chain links TRBV24-1 with TRBJ1-1; D gene unclear. Trimming pared 3 bases from V and 0 bases from J, leaving 4 bases between. This CDR3 has 13 amino acids. Germline lookup yields CDR1 KGHDR and CDR2 SFDVKD. The CDR3: CATSDRVNTEAFF. CDR3 in DNA: TGTGCCACCAGTGATAGGGTGAACACTGAAGCTTTCTTT.